This T cell receptor beta chain stems from a study of neurological immune-mediated disorders. This clonotype was seen ten or more times. Germline trimming cut 0 bases from V and 6 bases from J; bases unmatched to any gene: 2. The CDR3 runs to 15 residues. Per germline, CDR1 SEHNR and CDR2 FQNEAQ (reference sequence). A 10-nucleotide random UMI tagged transcripts in template-switch 5'RACE cDNA synthesis. TCRdb re-analysed the 5' RACE reads in MiXCR, keeping a single row per CDR3 protein. The sample carries approximately 52,000 distinct CDR3 sequences, approximately 3.3% recorded once. The TCR sequence derives from a man in his forties or fifties with multiple sclerosis. The sequenced sample consisted of PBMCs. This rearrangement joins TRBV7-9 to TRBJ2-2; 9 bases agree with TRBD2. CDR3 region: CASSLAGTSSGELFF. The CDR3 DNA reads TGTGCCAGCAGCTTAGCGGGGACTAGCTCCGGGGAGCTGTTTTTT.